This T cell receptor beta chain was identified in a study of shared clonotypes between healthy human individuals. Sequenced by immunoSEQ multiplex PCR; TCRdb stores in-frame clones only, minus some. The sample contains 550,000 to 850,000 clones, approximately 72% of which appear only once. CDR1 and CDR2 from the germline V gene are ENHRY and SYGVKD. V lost 2 bases, J lost 1 base, and 8 bases lay in between. The CDR3 runs 14 residues. The clonotype comes from a woman under 40 in good health. The rearrangement links TRBV10-3 to TRBJ1-1; D remains unclear. Material for sequencing was memory CD4+ T cells sorted from blood. As to subset: CD45RA-negative fraction. For the CDR3, the DNA is TGTGCCATCAGTGAGCGAGGGCGGAACACTGAAGCTTTCTTT. It specifies CAISERGRNTEAFF.